The sequence of this TCR beta chain was determined in a study of regulatory T cells in long-lasting Graves disease. This clonotype has a count of ten or more. The time point: newly diagnosed GD, antithyroid drugs for less than 3 months. Following extraction of RNA from PBMCs, that RNA was used to make the TCR library. For TCR beta, libraries came from iRepertoire HTBI primers and Arm-PCR of CDR3 regions. TCRdb reprocessed the multiplex PCR reads via MiXCR and lists one record per CDR3 protein. The table has 380,000 or so distinct CDR3 sequences, 15% to 20% seen once. CDR1 MDHEN and CDR2 SYDVKM come from the germline V gene. This CDR3 spans 15 amino acids. Trimming stripped 5 bases from V and 0 bases from J, with 12 bases between. These data were also filed under a second study, of T cells in Graves' hyperthyroidism and ophthalmopathy.

J is TRBJ2-3 and V is TRBV28; the D gene could be TRBD1 or TRBD2 (5 bases each). The TCR sequence derives from a woman aged 18 to 35 with Graves disease. The specimen comprised peripheral blood mononuclear cells (PBMCs), sampled at new diagnosis, from a patient treated with antithyroid drugs. DNA of the CDR3: TGTGCCAGCAGTCCGGGACGGGCCAGCACAGATACGCAGTATTTT. This translates into CASSPGRASTDTQYF.